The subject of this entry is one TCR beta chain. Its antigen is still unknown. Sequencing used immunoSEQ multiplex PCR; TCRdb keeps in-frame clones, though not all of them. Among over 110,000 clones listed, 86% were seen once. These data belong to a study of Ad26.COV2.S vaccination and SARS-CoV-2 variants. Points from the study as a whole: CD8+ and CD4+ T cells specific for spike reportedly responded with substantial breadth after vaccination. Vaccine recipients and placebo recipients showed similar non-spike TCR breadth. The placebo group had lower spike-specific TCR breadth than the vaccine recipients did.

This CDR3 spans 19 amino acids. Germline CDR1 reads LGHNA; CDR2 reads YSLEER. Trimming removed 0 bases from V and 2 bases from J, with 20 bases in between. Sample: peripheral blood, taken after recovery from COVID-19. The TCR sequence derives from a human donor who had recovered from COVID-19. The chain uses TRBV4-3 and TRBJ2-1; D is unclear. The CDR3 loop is CASSQEALRGGGTYNEQFF. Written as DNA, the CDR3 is TGCGCCAGCAGCCAAGAGGCCCTCCGAGGCGGCGGTACCTACAATGAGCAGTTCTTC.